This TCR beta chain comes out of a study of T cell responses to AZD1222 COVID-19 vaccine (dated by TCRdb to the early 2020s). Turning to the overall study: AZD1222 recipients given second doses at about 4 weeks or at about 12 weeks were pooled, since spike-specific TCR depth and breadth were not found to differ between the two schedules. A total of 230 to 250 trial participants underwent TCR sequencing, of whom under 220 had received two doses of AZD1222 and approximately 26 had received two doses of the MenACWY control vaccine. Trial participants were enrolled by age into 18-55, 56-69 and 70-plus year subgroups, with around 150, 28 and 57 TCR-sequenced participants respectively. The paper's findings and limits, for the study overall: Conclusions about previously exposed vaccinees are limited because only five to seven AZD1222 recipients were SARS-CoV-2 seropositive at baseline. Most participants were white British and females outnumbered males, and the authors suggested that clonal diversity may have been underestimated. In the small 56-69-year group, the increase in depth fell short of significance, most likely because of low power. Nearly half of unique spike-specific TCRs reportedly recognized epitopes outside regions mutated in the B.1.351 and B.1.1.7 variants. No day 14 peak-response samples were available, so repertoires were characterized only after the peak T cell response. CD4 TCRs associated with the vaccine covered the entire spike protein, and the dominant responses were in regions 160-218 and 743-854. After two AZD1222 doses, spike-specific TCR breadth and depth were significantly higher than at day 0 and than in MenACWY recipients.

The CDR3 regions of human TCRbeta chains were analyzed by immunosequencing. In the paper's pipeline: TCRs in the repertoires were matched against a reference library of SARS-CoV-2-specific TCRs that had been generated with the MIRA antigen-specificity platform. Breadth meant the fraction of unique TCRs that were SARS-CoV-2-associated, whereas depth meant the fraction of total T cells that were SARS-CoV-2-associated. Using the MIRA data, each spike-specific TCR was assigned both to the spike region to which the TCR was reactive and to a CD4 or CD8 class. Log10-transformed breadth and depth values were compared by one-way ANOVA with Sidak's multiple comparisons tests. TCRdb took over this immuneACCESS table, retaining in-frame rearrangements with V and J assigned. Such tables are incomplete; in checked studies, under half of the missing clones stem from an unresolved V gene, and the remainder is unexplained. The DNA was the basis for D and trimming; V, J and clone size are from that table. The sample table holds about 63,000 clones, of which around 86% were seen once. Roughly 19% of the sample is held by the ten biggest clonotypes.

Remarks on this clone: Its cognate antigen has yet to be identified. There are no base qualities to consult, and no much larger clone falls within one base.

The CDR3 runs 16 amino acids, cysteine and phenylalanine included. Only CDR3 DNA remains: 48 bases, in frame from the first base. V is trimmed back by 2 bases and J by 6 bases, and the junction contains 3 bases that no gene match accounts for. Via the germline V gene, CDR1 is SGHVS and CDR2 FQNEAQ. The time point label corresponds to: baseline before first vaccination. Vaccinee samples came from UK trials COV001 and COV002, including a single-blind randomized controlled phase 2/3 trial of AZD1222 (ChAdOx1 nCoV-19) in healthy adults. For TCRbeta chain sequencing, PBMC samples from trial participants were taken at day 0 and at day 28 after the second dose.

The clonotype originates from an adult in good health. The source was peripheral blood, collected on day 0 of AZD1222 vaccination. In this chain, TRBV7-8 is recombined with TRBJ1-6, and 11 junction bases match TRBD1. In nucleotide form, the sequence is TGTGCCAGCAGCTTAAGGACAGGGGGCCTTAATTCACCCCTCCACTTT. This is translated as CASSLRTGGLNSPLHF.